The clone carrying this T cell receptor (beta chain) was counted a single time. Its antigen is not known. This sample stems from a study of T cells after yellow fever vaccination. TCRdb processed the 5' RACE reads anew with MiXCR; each CDR3 protein has one entry. The sample has some 390,000 distinct CDR3 sequences; around 19% are singletons. Whole-study findings and limits: It was the secondary response that reached its peak faster, day 5 versus 15, but it was weaker. Abundant bulk-population clonotypes could contaminate the FACS-sorted repertoires. Boosting was followed by the reappearance of most primary-vaccination clones (approximately 97% CD4, about 88% CD8).

With V trimmed by 5 bases and J by 7 bases, 5 bases remained unmatched. This CDR3 contains 14 residues. CDR1 and CDR2 from the germline V gene are MNHEY and SVGEGT. This chain links TRBV6-2 or TRBV6-3 with TRBJ2-1, with TRBD1 matching 10 bases. This sequence was found in a man between 18 and 35 years old who received the YFV17D yellow fever vaccine. The input for sequencing was PBMCs, taken before the yellow fever booster vaccination. CDR3 nucleotide sequence: TGTGCCAGCAGTCTGACAGGGGGCATTAATGAGCAGTTCTTC. Translating gives CASSLTGGINEQFF.